This T cell receptor (beta chain) was captured by sequencing in a study of blood T cells in healthy people across ages (dated by TCRdb to between 2015 and 2017). Context from the whole study: Template switching captured roughly one uniquely barcoded TCR beta cDNA molecule per two T cells in model experiments. Age-related changes in TCR beta repertoire diversity were measured in the study by deep sequencing normalized with unique cDNA molecular identifiers. Donors were grouped into four age groups: young (average approximately 15 years), middle-aged (about 40), aged (around 60) and long-lived (about 89). To avoid experimental bias, donors of different ages were spread randomly across the sequencing lanes. Two additional independent replicas of 1 million unique cDNA reads from the same blood draw were analyzed for two donors (one aged 18 to 30 and one aged 80 or older).

The approximately 40 donors, aged 6 to 90 years, were systemically healthy Caucasian individuals from Russia. Each donor gave 8 to 10 milliliters of peripheral blood, drawn into EDTA-treated Vacutainer tubes. Ficoll-Paque density-gradient centrifugation was used to isolate PBMCs, with at least 6.5 million per sample. Total RNA, at least 6 micrograms per sample, was extracted from PBMCs with Trizol reagent. The percentages of naive CD45RAhigh/CD27high T cells were determined by flow cytometry on a PBMC aliquot from every donor. Here is what the overall study found, with its caveats: Estimates of total diversity based on one million sequenced T cells were regarded as lower bounds and as underestimates. As age increased, observed TCR beta diversity per million T cells dropped in a roughly linear way, and a significant reduction was already evident by age about 40. Compared with the aged group, the long-lived group had more naive CD4+ T cells, fewer expanded clones and increased TCR diversity, suggesting age selection. A strong correlation was found between observed TCR beta diversity and the percentage of naive T cells measured by flow cytometry. Donor CMV infection status was unknown, potentially confounding age-related changes in expanded clonotypes. Conclusive comparison of naive and antigen-experienced compartments was prevented by the profiling of bulk unsorted PBMCs.

CDR1 MNHEY and CDR2 SVGEGT are derived from the germline V gene. V and J are truncated by 5 bases and 1 base respectively, leaving an intervening sequence of 11 bases. Reading from cysteine to phenylalanine, the CDR3 counts 15 amino acids. The only DNA kept is the CDR3, 45 bases in frame from the first base. Remarks on this clonotype: It has no known antigen specificity. There are no base qualities to consult, and no much larger clone falls within one base.

The library was prepared using 5' RACE. Sequencing was performed on an Illumina HiSeq 2500. The second PCR ran for about 7 to 11 cycles and used a J-beta primer mix along with a sample-barcoded 5' primer. A template-switch 5' adaptor carrying 12 random nucleotides introduced a unique molecular identifier onto each TCR beta cDNA molecule. At least 3 million CDR3-containing paired-end reads were obtained from each sample. The Mint cDNA synthesis kit, primed by a TRBC-specific oligonucleotide, was used to synthesize first-strand cDNA from all RNA. After uracil-DNA glycosylase treatment, a first 18-cycle PCR used universal primers M1SS and BC2_uni_R on all cDNA. On the study's bioinformatics: Each sample was normalized by randomly selecting 1 million high-quality reads, each carrying a distinct molecular identifier. Instead of being binned into consensus sequences, reads that shared molecular identifiers were thrown out. MiTCR, run with a Q25 quality threshold and the strictest error-elimination algorithm, handled CDR3 identification, clonotype clustering and error correction. A nonparametric unseen species model with Euler transformation was used to estimate a lower bound on total TCR beta diversity. Using fastp trimming at Q25 and MiXCR clonotype assembly, TCRdb reanalyzed the public sequencing data and kept in-frame beta chains. Merged by CDR3 protein, the rows form single entries marked with the most common genes and DNA. The V and J calls come from TCRdb's annotation, not from the publication. The sample table holds hundreds of thousands of distinct CDR3 sequences, of which around 50% were seen once. The ten largest clones take up about 13% of the sample.

This receptor was identified in a woman aged 80 or older in good health. Material for sequencing was blood. The rearrangement combines TRBV6-2 or TRBV6-3 with TRBJ2-2, with an unclear D gene assignment. CDR3 loop: CASSIGLGNTGELFF. The DNA sequence follows: TGTGCCAGCAGTATAGGTCTTGGGAACACCGGGGAGCTGTTTTTT.